This paragraph reports one T cell receptor (beta chain). Per the study methods: Reference gene primer amplification gave estimated nucleated cell counts. Measured with immunoSEQ multiplex PCR; TCRdb has only the in-frame clones, and not every one. V, J and clone size were drawn from that table, and D and trimming were deduced from the DNA. The sample has 150,000 to 200,000 clones, around 90% seen once. The data were obtained in a study of blood T cell repertoires in COVID-19. Study background: Samples came from the United States, Italy and Spain, spanning acute and convalescent COVID-19. T cells, B-cell-depleted T cells, or PBMCs supplied cDNA or gDNA.

The V end lost 7 bases, the J end lost 0 bases, and 8 bases lay between the germline ends. The length of the CDR3 is 12 residues. Germline values: CDR1 SGHKS, CDR2 YYEKEE (reference sequence). Input material: peripheral blood. This TCR was sampled from a human donor in a cohort sampled during active COVID-19. The J gene is TRBJ2-7, the V gene TRBV5-5; D uncertain. The CDR3 loop is CASGTASYEQYF. The CDR3 DNA follows: TGTGCCAGCGGCACAGCCTCCTACGAGCAGTACTTC.